This T cell receptor (beta chain) was sequenced during a study of T cell changes during pregnancy in multiple sclerosis. Between the trimmed V and J ends, which lost 6 bases and 6 bases, there was a span of 9 bases. The CDR3 is 11 residues long. Germline V CDR1 and CDR2: MDHEN, SYDVKM. The table lists this clone with a count of one. Data came from immunoSEQ multiplex PCR; TCRdb stores just in-frame clones and leaves some out. This table holds about 89,000 clones, approximately 94% found once. The chain combines TRBV28 with TRBJ2-7, with TRBD2 as a possible D gene (6 bases). This TCR was recovered from a female donor with multiple sclerosis, enrolled in a pregnancy study. Specimen: peripheral blood, collected in the third trimester of pregnancy. The chain's CDR3 is CASSRGGEQYF. The CDR3 DNA reads TGTGCCAGCAGCCGGGGAGGCGAGCAGTACTTC.